A selection of T cell receptor beta chains follows, all from one sample in a study of blood T cell repertoires in COVID-19. Only in-frame clones appear in the TCRdb table, and some are missing; sequencing was by immunoSEQ multiplex PCR. The sample yields roughly 260,000 clones, about nine tenths seen once. The specimen sequenced was PBMCs or T cells enriched from blood (not recorded which). The receptors were gathered from a woman aged 25 to 45 with acute COVID-19. Each CDR3 is given with its conserved first and last residue. The D gene is left open where the match is weak. Clone size is given for some rows only: seen once, a few or many times, or a class if the clone is expanded.

j_call	d_call	clone_size	v_call	cdr3_aa	cdr3_nt
TRBJ1-3	TRBD1	.	TRBV28	CASSSNHLDRAGGNTIYF	TGTGCCAGCAGCTCAAATCACCTGGACAGGGCAGGGGGAAACACCATATATTTT
TRBJ2-7	TRBD1	.	TRBV2	CASSVWDRVAYEQYF	TGTGCCAGCAGCGTATGGGACAGGGTCGCCTACGAGCAGTACTTC
TRBJ1-2	.	.	TRBV7-9	CASSLSSDRHYGYTF	TGTGCCAGCAGCTTAAGTTCCGACAGACACTATGGCTACACCTTC
TRBJ2-7	TRBD1	few	TRBV27	CASSLGTGSSYEQYF	TGTGCCAGCAGTTTGGGGACAGGGTCTAGTTACGAGCAGTACTTC
TRBJ1-1	.	.	TRBV19	CASSIEGVNTEAFF	TGTGCCAGTAGTATTGAGGGGGTAAACACTGAAGCTTTCTTT
TRBJ1-4	.	.	TRBV5-1	CASSLVKGGVGEKLFF	TGCGCCAGCAGCTTGGTAAAGGGAGGGGTTGGTGAAAAACTGTTTTTT
TRBJ2-1	TRBD2	.	TRBV6-1	CASSDNSGGAAEQFF	TGTGCCAGCAGTGATAATAGCGGGGGGGCCGCTGAGCAGTTCTTC
TRBJ1-1	.	once	TRBV7-2	CASSLGTYTEAFF	TGTGCCAGCAGCTTAGGGACTTACACTGAAGCTTTCTTT
TRBJ1-3	.	.	TRBV21-1	CASSKDKSAGAGNTIYF	TGTGCCAGCAGCAAAGACAAGTCGGCAGGGGCGGGAAACACCATATATTTT
TRBJ2-7	TRBD1	.	TRBV29-1	CSVAGQGAYEQYF	TGCAGCGTTGCGGGACAGGGGGCCTACGAGCAGTACTTC
TRBJ1-2	.	once	TRBV14	CASSPENHYGYTF	TGTGCCAGCAGCCCGGAGAATCACTATGGCTACACCTTC
TRBJ2-2	.	.	TRBV11-2	CASSLGTRLTGELFF	TGTGCCAGCAGCTTAGGGACAAGACTTACCGGGGAGCTGTTTTTT
TRBJ2-7	.	.	TRBV29-1	CSVGRENYEQYF	TGCAGCGTTGGTCGGGAAAACTACGAGCAGTACTTC
TRBJ2-5	.	.	TRBV7-2	CASSSSLGTQYF	TGTGCCAGCAGCTCCTCCCTCGGGACCCAGTACTTC
TRBJ1-4	TRBD1	.	TRBV5-1	CASSRDSTNEKLFF	TGCGCCAGCAGCCGGGACAGTACTAATGAAAAACTGTTTTTT
TRBJ1-1	TRBD1	.	TRBV7-6	CASSHGGQGLGTEAFF	TGTGCCAGCAGCCATGGGGGACAGGGGTTGGGCACTGAAGCTTTCTTT
TRBJ2-4	.	.	TRBV19	CASSQDRAKNIQYF	TGTGCCAGTAGCCAAGACAGAGCCAAAAACATTCAGTACTTC
TRBJ1-4	TRBD1	.	TRBV28	CASRAGTGGGEKLFF	TGTGCCAGCAGGGCCGGGACAGGGGGCGGTGAAAAACTGTTTTTT
TRBJ1-1	.	once	TRBV7-3	CASSLGTRGGTEAFF	TGTGCCAGCAGCTTAGGGACAAGGGGTGGCACTGAAGCTTTCTTT
TRBJ2-3	TRBD2	.	TRBV29-1	CSGEGLAGARDTQYF	TGCAGCGGTGAGGGGCTAGCGGGAGCTAGAGATACGCAGTATTTT
TRBJ2-4	.	.	TRBV28	CASSSDGFSPRDIQYF	TGTGCCAGCAGTTCAGACGGATTTTCCCCCAGGGACATTCAGTACTTC
TRBJ1-4	TRBD1	few	TRBV2	CASSQQGLGEKLFF	TGTGCCAGCAGTCAACAGGGGCTAGGGGAAAAACTGTTTTTT
TRBJ2-7	.	.	TRBV28	CASSLGAAVAYEQYF	TGTGCCAGCAGTTTAGGGGCGGCCGTAGCCTACGAGCAGTACTTC
TRBJ2-1	.	few	TRBV28	CASSPPTYNEQFF	TGTGCCAGCAGTCCCCCTACCTACAATGAGCAGTTCTTC
TRBJ2-3	.	.	TRBV7-2	CASTSGSTQYF	TGTGCCAGCACCTCGGGGTCTACGCAGTATTTT
TRBJ1-2	.	.	TRBV7-9	CASSLDRGYTF	TGTGCCAGCAGCCTGGACAGAGGCTACACCTTC
TRBJ2-7	.	once	TRBV5-1	CASKTGGGMYEQYF	TGCGCCAGCAAAACAGGGGGAGGGATGTACGAGCAGTACTTC
TRBJ2-1	.	.	TRBV12-5	CASGPHVVRGSSYNEQFF	TGTGCTAGTGGCCCCCATGTGGTGCGCGGAAGCTCCTACAATGAGCAGTTCTTC
TRBJ2-5	TRBD2	.	TRBV7-2	CASSLASRSSGEETQYF	TGTGCCAGCAGCTTAGCAAGTCGGTCTAGCGGAGAAGAGACCCAGTACTTC
TRBJ1-2	.	few	TRBV20-1	CSGGGSYGYTF	TGCAGTGGTGGCGGATCCTATGGCTACACCTTC
TRBJ2-3	.	.	TRBV9	CASSVDALGGVLDTQYF	TGTGCCAGCAGCGTAGATGCCCTAGGGGGAGTTCTAGATACGCAGTATTTT
TRBJ2-2	.	.	TRBV10-1	CASSDRGGELFF	TGCGCCAGCAGTGATCGGGGAGGGGAGCTGTTTTTT
TRBJ2-3	.	.	TRBV6-4	CASSDQGGGTDTQYF	TGTGCCAGCAGTGACCAAGGGGGGGGCACAGATACGCAGTATTTT
TRBJ2-3	TRBD2	.	TRBV4-3	CASSQVGTSGRTDTQYF	TGCGCCAGCAGCCAAGTGGGTACTAGCGGGAGAACAGATACGCAGTATTTT
TRBJ1-1	TRBD1	.	TRBV4-3	CASSQDAEGADEAFF	TGCGCCAGCAGCCAAGATGCGGAGGGGGCTGATGAAGCTTTCTTT
TRBJ2-3	.	few	TRBV6-2/TRBV6-3	CASSGREADTQYF	TGTGCCAGCAGTGGCAGGGAAGCAGATACGCAGTATTTT
TRBJ2-1	TRBD1	few	TRBV28	CAIRTGRNEQFF	TGTGCCATACGGACAGGGAGGAATGAGCAGTTCTTC
TRBJ2-7	.	.	TRBV5-6	CASSFVADRSSYEQYF	TGTGCCAGCAGCTTCGTAGCGGACAGGAGCTCCTACGAGCAGTACTTC
TRBJ2-3	TRBD2	few	TRBV3-1/TRBV3-2	CASSQAGDPTDTQYF	TGTGCCAGCAGTCAAGCGGGAGATCCCACAGATACGCAGTATTTT
TRBJ1-5	.	.	TRBV7-2	CASSSGTNVRPQHF	TGTGCCAGCAGCTCCGGGACAAACGTCAGGCCCCAGCATTTT